The entry below gives a single T cell receptor (beta chain) sequence along with its context. Antigen unknown. Profiled with immunoSEQ multiplex PCR; TCRdb holds only in-frame clones, not every one. The table shows more than 85,000 clones, with more than 85% occurring only once. Trimming removed 3 bases at V and 0 bases at J, with 5 bases between. This CDR3 spans 13 amino acids. In germline, CDR1 is MGHDK, CDR2 SYGVNS. This sample is part of a study of siplizumab effects on memory and regulatory T cells. Broader study findings: Tregs that proliferated in siplizumab cultures did not have their suppressive function confirmed. Unstimulated subsets were the mapping target of only a minor fraction of alloreactive clones.

The specimen was CD4+ T cells sorted from blood. The chain links TRBV25-1 to TRBJ2-5; D gene unclear. This clonotype originated in a human donor in good health. The CDR3 DNA reads TGTGCCAGCAGTGATAGACACCAAGAGACCCAGTACTTC. Amino acid sequence: CASSDRHQETQYF.